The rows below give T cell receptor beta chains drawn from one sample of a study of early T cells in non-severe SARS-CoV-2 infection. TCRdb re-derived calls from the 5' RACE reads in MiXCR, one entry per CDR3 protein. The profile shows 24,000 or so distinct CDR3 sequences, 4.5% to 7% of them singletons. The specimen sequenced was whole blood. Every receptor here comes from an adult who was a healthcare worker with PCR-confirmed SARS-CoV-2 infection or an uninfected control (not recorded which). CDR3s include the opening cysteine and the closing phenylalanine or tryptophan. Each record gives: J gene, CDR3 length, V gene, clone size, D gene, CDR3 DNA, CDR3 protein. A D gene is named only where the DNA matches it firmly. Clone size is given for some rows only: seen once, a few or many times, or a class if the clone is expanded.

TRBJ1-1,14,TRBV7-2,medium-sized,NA,TGTGCCAGCAGCCCTACTGTCCTACGCACTGAAGCTTTCTTT,CASSPTVLRTEAFF
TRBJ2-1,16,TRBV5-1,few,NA,TGCGCCAGCAGCTTGGCGGGTAGCGTAAGATCCAATGAGCAGTTCTTC,CASSLAGSVRSNEQFF
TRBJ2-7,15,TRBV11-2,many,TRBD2,TGTGCCAGCAGCACCCGACTAGCGGGGGGCGACGAGCAGTACTTC,CASSTRLAGGDEQYF
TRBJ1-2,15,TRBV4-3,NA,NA,TGCGCCAGCAGCCAATTCCCCAGGGGAGGCTATGGCTACACCTTC,CASSQFPRGGYGYTF
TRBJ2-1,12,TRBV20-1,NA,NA,TGCAGGGCCCCGAGGGGGGCCGATGAGCAGTTCTTC,CRAPRGADEQFF
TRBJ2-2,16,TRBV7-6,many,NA,TGTGCCAGCAGCCTGGGACTCCCAGCGAACACCGGGGAGCTGTTTTTT,CASSLGLPANTGELFF
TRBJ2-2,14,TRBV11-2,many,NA,TGTGCCAGCACCTGGGGACCGGGGACCGGGGAGCTGTTTTTT,CASTWGPGTGELFF
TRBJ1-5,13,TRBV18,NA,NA,TGTGCCAGCTCCGTAAAAACCGAACAGCCCCAGCATTTT,CASSVKTEQPQHF
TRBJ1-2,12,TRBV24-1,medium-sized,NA,TGTGCCACCAGTGGGGGGTCAAATGGCTACACCTTC,CATSGGSNGYTF
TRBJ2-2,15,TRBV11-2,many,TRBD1,TGTGCCAGCAGCCCGGGACAGATTAATACCGGGGAGCTGTTTTTT,CASSPGQINTGELFF
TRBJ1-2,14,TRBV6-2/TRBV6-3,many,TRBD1,TGTGCCAGCAGTTGGGGGACAGGGTTCGGCGGCTACACCTTC,CASSWGTGFGGYTF
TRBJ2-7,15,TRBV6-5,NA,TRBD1,TGTGCCAGCAGCCCACCGGGACAGTCGTTTTACGAGCAGTACTTC,CASSPPGQSFYEQYF
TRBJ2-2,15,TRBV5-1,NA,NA,TGCGCCAGCAGCTCGGGACTCAAGAACACCGGGGAGCTGTTTTTT,CASSSGLKNTGELFF
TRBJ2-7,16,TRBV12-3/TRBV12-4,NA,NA,TGTGCCAGCAGTTTGGGTAAGGGCAGGCCACCGTACGAGCAGTACTTC,CASSLGKGRPPYEQYF
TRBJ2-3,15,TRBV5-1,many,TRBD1,TGCGCCAGCAGCTCCGGGACAGGGGGCACAGATACGCAGTATTTT,CASSSGTGGTDTQYF
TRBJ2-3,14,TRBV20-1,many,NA,TGCAGTGCTCGACGGGCAGGTCTCACAGATACGCAGTATTTT,CSARRAGLTDTQYF
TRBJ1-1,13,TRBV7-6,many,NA,TGTGCCAGCCGCCGAGACTCAAGCACTGAAGCTTTCTTT,CASRRDSSTEAFF
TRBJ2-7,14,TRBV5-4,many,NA,TGTGCCAGCAGCTTGGGCGGCGGCACCTACGAGCAGTACTTC,CASSLGGGTYEQYF
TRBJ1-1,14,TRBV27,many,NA,TGTGCCAGCAGTCCCCTCAGACGAGGTGGAGAAGCTTTCTTT,CASSPLRRGGEAFF
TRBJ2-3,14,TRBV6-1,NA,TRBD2,TGTGCCAGCAGTGTGGGGGGGGGTGCAGATACGCAGTATTTT,CASSVGGGADTQYF
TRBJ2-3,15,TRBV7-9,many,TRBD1,TGTGCCAGCAGCTTAGCGGACAGGGCCACAGATACGCAGTATTTT,CASSLADRATDTQYF
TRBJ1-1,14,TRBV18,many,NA,TGTGCCAGCTCACCATTTCCAGGGGACACTGAAGCTTTCTTT,CASSPFPGDTEAFF
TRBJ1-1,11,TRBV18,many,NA,TGTGCCAGCAAAGGAGGGACTGAAGCTTTCTTT,CASKGGTEAFF
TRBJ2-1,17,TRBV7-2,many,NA,TGTGCCAGCAGCTTAGGACCGTCTACCACCTCCTACAATGAGCAGTTCTTC,CASSLGPSTTSYNEQFF
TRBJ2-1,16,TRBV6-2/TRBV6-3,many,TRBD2,TGTGCCAGCAGCCATCTAGCGGGGGGCCTCTACAATGAGCAGTTCTTC,CASSHLAGGLYNEQFF
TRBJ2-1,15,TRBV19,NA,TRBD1,TGTGCCAGTTCCCAAGACAGGGGGATCTACAATGAGCAGTTCTTC,CASSQDRGIYNEQFF
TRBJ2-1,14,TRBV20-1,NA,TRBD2,TGCAGTGCTAGCGGCGGGGGGGCCGTAGGTGAGCAGTTCTTC,CSASGGGAVGEQFF
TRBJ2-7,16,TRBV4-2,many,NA,TGTGCCAGCAGCCAACAGGGGGGCGGGGACTTCTACGAGCAGTACTTC,CASSQQGGGDFYEQYF
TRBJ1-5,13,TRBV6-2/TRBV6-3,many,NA,TGTGCCAGCAGTAGCGAGGCATATCAGCCCCAGCATTTT,CASSSEAYQPQHF
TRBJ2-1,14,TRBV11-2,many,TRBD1,TGTGCCAGCAGACACCCGGACAGGTACAATGAGCAGTTCTTC,CASRHPDRYNEQFF
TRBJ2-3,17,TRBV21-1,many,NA,TGTGCCAGCAGCCGGCCGCCCCCTAGCGGGGGCACAGATACGCAGTATTTT,CASSRPPPSGGTDTQYF